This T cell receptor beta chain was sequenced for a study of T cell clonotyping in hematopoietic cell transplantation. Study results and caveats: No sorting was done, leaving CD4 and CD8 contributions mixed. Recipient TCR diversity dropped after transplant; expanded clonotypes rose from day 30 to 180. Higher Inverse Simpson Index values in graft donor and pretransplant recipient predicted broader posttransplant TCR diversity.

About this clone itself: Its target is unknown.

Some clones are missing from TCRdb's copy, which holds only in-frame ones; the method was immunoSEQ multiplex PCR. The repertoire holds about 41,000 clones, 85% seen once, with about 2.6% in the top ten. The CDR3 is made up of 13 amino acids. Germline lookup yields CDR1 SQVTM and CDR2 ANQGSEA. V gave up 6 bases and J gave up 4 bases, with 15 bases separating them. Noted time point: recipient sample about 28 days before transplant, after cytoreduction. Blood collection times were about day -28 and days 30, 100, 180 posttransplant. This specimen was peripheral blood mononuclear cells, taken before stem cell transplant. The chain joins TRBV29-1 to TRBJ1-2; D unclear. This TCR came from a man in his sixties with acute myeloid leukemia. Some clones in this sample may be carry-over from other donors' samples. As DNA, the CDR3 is TGCAGCGTCGCCGACCGAGGGTCCTATGGCTACACCTTC. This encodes CSVADRGSYGYTF.